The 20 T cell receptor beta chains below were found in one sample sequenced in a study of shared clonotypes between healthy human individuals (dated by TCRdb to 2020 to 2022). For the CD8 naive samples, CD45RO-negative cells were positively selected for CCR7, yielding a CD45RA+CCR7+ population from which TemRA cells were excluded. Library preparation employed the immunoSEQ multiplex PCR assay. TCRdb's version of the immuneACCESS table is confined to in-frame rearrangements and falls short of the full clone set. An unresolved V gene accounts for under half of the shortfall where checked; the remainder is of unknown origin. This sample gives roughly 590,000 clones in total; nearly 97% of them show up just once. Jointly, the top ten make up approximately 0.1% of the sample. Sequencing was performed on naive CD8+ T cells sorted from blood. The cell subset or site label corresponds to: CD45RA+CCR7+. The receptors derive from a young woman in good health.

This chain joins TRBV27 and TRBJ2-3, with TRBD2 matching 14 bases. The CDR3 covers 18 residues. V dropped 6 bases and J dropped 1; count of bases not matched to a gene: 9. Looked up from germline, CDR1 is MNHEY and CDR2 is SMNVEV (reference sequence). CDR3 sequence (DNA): TGTGCCAGCAGCCAAGGGACTAGCGGGAGTCTAGGCACAGATACGCAGTATTTT. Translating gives CASSQGTSGSLGTDTQYF.

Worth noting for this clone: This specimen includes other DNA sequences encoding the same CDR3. As DNA, the CDR3 is TGTGCCAGCAGTTCCAGGGAATCATACAATGAGCAGTTCTTC. Encoded protein: CASSSRESYNEQFF. This chain connects TRBV28 to TRBJ2-1; tentative D call: TRBD1 (5 bases). This CDR3 is built from 14 residues. Germline V gene data show CDR1 as MDHEN and CDR2 as SYDVKM. V was shortened by 4 bases and J by 4 bases, with 11 bases between the two germline ends. Together with reference TRBV28 and TRBJ2-1, the CDR3 gives the full variable domain: DVKVTQSSRYLVKRTGEKVFLECVQDMDHENMFWYRQDPGLGLRLIYFSYDVKMKEKGDIPEGYSVSREKKERFSLILESASTNQTSMYLCASSSRESYNEQFFGPGTRLTVL.

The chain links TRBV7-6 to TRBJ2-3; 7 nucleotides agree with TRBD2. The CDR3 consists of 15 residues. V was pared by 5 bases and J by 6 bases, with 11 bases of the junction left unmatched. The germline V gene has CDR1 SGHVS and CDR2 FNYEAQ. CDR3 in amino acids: CASSPIAGTRDTQYF. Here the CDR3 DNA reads TGTGCCAGCAGCCCAATAGCGGGCACAAGGGATACGCAGTATTTT.

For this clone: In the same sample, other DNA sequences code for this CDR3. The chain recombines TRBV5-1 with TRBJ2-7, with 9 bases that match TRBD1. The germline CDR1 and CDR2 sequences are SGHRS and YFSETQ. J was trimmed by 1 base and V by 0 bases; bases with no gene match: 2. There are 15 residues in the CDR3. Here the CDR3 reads CASSLDRGPSYEQYF. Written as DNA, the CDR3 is TGCGCCAGCAGCTTGGACAGGGGGCCATCCTACGAGCAGTACTTC.

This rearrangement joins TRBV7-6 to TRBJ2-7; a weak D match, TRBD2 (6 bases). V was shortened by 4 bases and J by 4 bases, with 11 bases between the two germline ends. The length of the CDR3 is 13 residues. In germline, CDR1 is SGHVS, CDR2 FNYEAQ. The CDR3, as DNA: TGTGCCAGCAGCTCAGGAGCGGGTTACGAGCAGTACTTC. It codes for CASSSGAGYEQYF. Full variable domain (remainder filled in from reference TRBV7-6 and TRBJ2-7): GAGVSQSPRYKVTKRGQDVALRCDPISGHVSLYWYRQALGQGPEFLTYFNYEAQQDKSGLPNDRFSAERPEGSISTLTIQRTEQRDSAMYRCASSSGAGYEQYFGPGTRLTVT.

CDR3 coding DNA: TGTGCCAGCAGCTTAATAGTCGGGCAGGGATCAAACACCGGGGAGCTGTTTTTT. Its translation is CASSLIVGQGSNTGELFF. The chain links TRBV7-9 to TRBJ2-2, with D possibly TRBD1 on 5 matching bases. Germline CDR1 SEHNR, CDR2 FQNEAQ (reference sequence). The length of the CDR3 is 18 residues. V was shortened by 2 bases and J by 2 bases, with 18 bases between the two germline ends.

The CDR3 DNA is TGCGCCAGCAGCTTGGCACCAGCCTATGGCTACACCTTC. It is translated as CASSLAPAYGYTF. The chain employs TRBV5-1 and TRBJ1-2, with no clear D. CDR1 is SGHRS and CDR2 is YFSETQ in the germline V gene. The CDR3 runs 13 residues. Trimming took 0 bases from V and 4 from J, leaving 7 bases between them.

This CDR3 reads CATSPFLGEKLFF. In DNA form, the CDR3 reads TGTGCCACTTCGCCCTTTTTAGGTGAAAAACTGTTTTTT. J is TRBJ1-4 and V is TRBV6-6, with D uncertain. The CDR3 is 13 residues long. The germline V and J ends were trimmed by 10 bases and 7 bases, with 16 bases remaining between them. The germline V gene has CDR1 MNHNY and CDR2 SVGAGI (reference sequence).

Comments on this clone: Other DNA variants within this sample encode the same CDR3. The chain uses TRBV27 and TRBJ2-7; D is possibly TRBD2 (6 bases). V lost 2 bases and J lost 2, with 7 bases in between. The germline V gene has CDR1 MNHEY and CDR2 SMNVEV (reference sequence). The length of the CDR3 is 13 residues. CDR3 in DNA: TGTGCCAGCAGTTTACCGGGAGCCTACGAGCAGTACTTC. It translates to CASSLPGAYEQYF.

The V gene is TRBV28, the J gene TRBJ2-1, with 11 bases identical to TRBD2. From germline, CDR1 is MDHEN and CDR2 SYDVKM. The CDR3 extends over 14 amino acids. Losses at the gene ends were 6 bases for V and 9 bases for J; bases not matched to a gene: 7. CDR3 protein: CASSQTSGRSEQFF. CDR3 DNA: TGTGCCAGCAGCCAAACTAGCGGGAGAAGTGAGCAGTTCTTC.

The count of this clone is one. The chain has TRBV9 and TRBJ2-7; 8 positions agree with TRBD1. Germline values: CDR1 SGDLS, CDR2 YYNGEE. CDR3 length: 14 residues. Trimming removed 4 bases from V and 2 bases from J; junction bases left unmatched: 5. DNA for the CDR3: TGTGCCAGCAGCCCGGGACAGGTGCCCTACGAGCAGTACTTC. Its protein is CASSPGQVPYEQYF.

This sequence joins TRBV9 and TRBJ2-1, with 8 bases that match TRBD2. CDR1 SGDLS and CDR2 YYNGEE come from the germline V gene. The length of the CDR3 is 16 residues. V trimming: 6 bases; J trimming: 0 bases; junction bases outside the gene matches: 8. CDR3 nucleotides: TGTGCCAGCAAAGCGGGAGCACCCCTCTCCTACAATGAGCAGTTCTTC. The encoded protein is CASKAGAPLSYNEQFF. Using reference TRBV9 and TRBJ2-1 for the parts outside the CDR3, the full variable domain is DSGVTQTPKHLITATGQRVTLRCSPRSGDLSVYWYQQSLDQGLQFLIQYYNGEERAKGNILERFSAQQFPDLHSELNLSSLELGDSALYFCASKAGAPLSYNEQFFGPGTRLTVL.

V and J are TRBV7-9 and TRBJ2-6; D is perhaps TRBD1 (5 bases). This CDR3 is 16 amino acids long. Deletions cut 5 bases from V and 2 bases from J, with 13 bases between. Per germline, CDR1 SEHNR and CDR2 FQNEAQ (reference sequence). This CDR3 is CASSPPQGAGANVLTF. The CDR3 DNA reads TGTGCCAGCAGCCCGCCGCAAGGGGCTGGGGCCAACGTCCTGACTTTC.

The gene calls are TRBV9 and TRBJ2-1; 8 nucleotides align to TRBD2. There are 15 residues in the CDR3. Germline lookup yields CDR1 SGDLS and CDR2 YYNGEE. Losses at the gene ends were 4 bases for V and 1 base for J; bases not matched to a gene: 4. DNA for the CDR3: TGTGCCAGCAGCTTGACTAGCGATTCCTACAATGAGCAGTTCTTC. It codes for CASSLTSDSYNEQFF.

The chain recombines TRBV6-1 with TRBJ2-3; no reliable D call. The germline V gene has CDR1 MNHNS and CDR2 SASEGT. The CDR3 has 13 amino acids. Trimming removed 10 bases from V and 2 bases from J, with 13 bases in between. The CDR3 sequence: CAIKRALTDTQYF. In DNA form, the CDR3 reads TGTGCCATTAAACGCGCCCTCACAGATACGCAGTATTTT.

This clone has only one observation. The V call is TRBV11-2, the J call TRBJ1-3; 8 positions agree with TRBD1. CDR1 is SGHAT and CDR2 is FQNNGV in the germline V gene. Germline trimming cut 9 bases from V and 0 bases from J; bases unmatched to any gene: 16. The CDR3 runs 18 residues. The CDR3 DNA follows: TGTGCCAGTCCCCACGGACAGGGCATGTGGGGCTCTGGAAACACCATATATTTT. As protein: CASPHGQGMWGSGNTIYF. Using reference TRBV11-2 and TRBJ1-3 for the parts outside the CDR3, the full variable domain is EAGVAQSPRYKIIEKRQSVAFWCNPISGHATLYWYQQILGQGPKLLIQFQNNGVVDDSQLPKDRFSAERLKGVDSTLKIQPAKLEDSAVYLCASPHGQGMWGSGNTIYFGEGSWLTVV.

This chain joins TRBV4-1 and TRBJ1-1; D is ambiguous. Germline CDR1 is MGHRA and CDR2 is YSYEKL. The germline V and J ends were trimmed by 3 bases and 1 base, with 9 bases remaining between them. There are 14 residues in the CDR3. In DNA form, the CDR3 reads TGCGCCAGCAGCCATACGGGTTCGAACACTGAAGCTTTCTTT. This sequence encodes CASSHTGSNTEAFF.

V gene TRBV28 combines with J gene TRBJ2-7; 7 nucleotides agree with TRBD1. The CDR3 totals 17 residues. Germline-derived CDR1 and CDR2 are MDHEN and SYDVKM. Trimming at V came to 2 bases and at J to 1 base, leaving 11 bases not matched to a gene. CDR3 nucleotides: TGTGCCAGCAGTTTACCCTCCGAGGGGGCGCGGTCCTACGAGCAGTACTTC. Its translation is CASSLPSEGARSYEQYF. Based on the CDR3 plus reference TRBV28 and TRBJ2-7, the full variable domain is DVKVTQSSRYLVKRTGEKVFLECVQDMDHENMFWYRQDPGLGLRLIYFSYDVKMKEKGDIPEGYSVSREKKERFSLILESASTNQTSMYLCASSLPSEGARSYEQYFGPGTRLTVT.

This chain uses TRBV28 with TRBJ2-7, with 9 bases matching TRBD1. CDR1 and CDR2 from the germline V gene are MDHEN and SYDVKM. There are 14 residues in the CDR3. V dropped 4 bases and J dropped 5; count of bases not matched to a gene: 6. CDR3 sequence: CASSYPWTGDEQYF. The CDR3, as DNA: TGTGCCAGCAGTTACCCCTGGACAGGGGACGAGCAGTACTTC.

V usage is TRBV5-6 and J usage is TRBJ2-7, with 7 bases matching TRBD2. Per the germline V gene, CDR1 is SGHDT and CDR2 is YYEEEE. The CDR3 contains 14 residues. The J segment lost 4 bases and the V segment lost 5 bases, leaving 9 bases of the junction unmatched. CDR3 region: CASRHAGDRYEQYF. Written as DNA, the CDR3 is TGTGCCAGCAGGCATGCGGGAGACAGATACGAGCAGTACTTC. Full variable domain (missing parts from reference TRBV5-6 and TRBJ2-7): DAGVTQSPTHLIKTRGQQVTLRCSPKSGHDTVSWYQQALGQGPQFIFQYYEEEERQRGNFPDRFSGHQFPNYSSELNVNALLLGDSALYLCASRHAGDRYEQYFGPGTRLTVT.